This TCR beta chain was identified in a study of T cell responses to AZD1222 COVID-19 vaccine. In regard to this clone: Its antigen remains unidentified.

V lost 2 bases to trimming and J lost 4 bases, with 11 bases between them. The CDR3 covers 14 residues. Germline CDR1 SGHVS, CDR2 FQNEAQ. Profiled with immunoSEQ multiplex PCR; TCRdb holds only in-frame clones, not every one. This sample has some 150,000 clones; over 90% occur once, and the top ten carry about 1.4%. Study-level results: The study identified only five to seven AZD1222 recipients as seropositive at baseline.

The source was peripheral blood, collected 28 days after the second AZD1222 dose. This rearrangement joins TRBV7-8 to TRBJ1-2; D gene ambiguous. This sequence was found in an adult who received the AZD1222 COVID-19 vaccine. The DNA for the CDR3 is TGTGCCAGCAGCTTATTCGGCGGATTCTATGGCTACACCTTC. Amino acid sequence: CASSLFGGFYGYTF. The full variable domain, completed using reference TRBV7-8 and TRBJ1-2, is GAGVSQSPRYKVAKRGQDVALRCDPISGHVSLFWYQQALGQGPEFLTYFQNEAQLDKSGLPSDRFFAERPEGSVSTLKIQRTQQEDSAVYLCASSLFGGFYGYTFGSGTRLTVV.